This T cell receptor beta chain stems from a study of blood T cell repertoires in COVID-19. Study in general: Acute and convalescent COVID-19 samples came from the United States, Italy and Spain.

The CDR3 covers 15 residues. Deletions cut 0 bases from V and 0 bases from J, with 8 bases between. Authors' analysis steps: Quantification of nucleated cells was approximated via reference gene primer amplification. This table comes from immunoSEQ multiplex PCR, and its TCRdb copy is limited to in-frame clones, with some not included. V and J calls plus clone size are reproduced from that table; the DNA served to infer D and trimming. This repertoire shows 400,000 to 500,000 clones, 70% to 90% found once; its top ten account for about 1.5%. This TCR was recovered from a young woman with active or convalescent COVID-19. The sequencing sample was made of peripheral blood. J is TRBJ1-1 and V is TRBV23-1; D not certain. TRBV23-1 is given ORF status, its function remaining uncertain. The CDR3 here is CASSQSRGMNTEAFF. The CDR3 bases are TGCGCCAGCAGTCAATCGCGAGGCATGAACACTGAAGCTTTCTTT.